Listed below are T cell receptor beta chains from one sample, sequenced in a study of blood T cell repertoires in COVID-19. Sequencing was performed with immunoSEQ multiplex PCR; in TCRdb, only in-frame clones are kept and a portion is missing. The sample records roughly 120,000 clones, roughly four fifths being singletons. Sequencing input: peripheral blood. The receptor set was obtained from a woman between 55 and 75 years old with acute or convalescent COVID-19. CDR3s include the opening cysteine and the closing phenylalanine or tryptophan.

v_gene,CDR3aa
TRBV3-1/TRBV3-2,CASSPGSGDTGELFF
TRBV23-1,CASICRTEAFF
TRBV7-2,CASSLEDRGGNTIYF
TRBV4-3,CASSRGRGSGNEQFF
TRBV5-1,CASSRGTEETQYF
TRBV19,CASSIADSHYEQYF
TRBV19,CASSSYQGHGELFF
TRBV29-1,CSVDGSSYEQYF
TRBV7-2,CASSLWSGSGNTIYF
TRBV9,CASSPMLDLAKNIQYF
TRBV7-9,CASSLYPTSNEKLFF
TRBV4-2,CASSQRGRDQPQHF
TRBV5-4,CASSRGLAGGKKTQYF
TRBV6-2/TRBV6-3,CASSYWQGASTEAFF
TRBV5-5,CASSFQPYRGSNSPLHF
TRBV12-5,CASGLLGDTEAFF
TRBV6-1,CASSEMAGTDSPLHF
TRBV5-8,CASSSTGGYGYTF
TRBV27,CASTENIEGLRGNEKLFF
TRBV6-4,CASSTSSGGATDTQYF
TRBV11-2,CASSLDPVSGLEKLFF
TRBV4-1,CASSQGGAGEAFF
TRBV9,CASSGRRGSGMNTEAFF
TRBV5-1,CASSSGQLYNEQFF
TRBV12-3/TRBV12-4,CASRSGRGGYTF
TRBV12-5,CASGSQAGTEKTEAFF
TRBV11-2,CASSSHRDRANTGELFF
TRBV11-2,CASSPGQGPYGYTF
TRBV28,CASSFGTGAAATF
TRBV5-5,CASSFGDSPSLYGYTF
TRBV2,CASSVLQGDGYTF
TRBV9,CASSAATGGTGNTIYF
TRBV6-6,CASSYPSVGKTEAFF
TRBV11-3,CASSPRSRGGTDTQYF
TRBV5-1,CASSLGAARGYEQYF
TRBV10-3,CAISGAGQETQYF
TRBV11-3,CASSLGTGTSPLHF
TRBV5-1,CASSSGGSSYNEQFF
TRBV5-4,CASSLVGQVNSPLHF
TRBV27,CASSLHEGLPQHF
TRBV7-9,CASRETGGVYGYTF
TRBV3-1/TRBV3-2,CASSDLGGQPQHF
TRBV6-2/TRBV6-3,CASSRSRATGELFF
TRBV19,CASSIIYAGDGNTIYF
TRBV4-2,CASSPSLGQDNSPLHF
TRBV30,CAWRGGGQETQYF
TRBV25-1,CASSVRGRGAQETQYF
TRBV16,CASSQYETGTGGEKLFF